This T cell receptor beta chain was observed in a study of cytomegalovirus exposure and HLA in healthy donors. Study outcomes and limitations: The authors listed 164 TCR beta chains as cytomegalovirus-associated. Later analysis identified over 15,000 TCR beta sequences associated with HLA alleles, using a false discovery rate threshold of 0.05.

PCR amplification relied on 60 Vbeta primers (plus 13 Jbeta primers). Here immunoSEQ multiplex PCR was the method, and the copy in TCRdb shows in-frame clones only, minus some. This table has about 85,000 clones, around four fifths appearing once. Trimming took 1 base from V and 9 from J, leaving 10 bases between them. The V gene's germline CDR1 is SGHNT and CDR2 YENEEA. This CDR3 is 13 amino acids long. To note about this clone: The target antigen is unknown.

Sequencing input: PBMCs. The sequence was obtained from a boy between 10 and 17 years old in good health and CMV-seronegative. This chain connects TRBV11-3 to TRBJ2-1; possibly TRBD1 for D (5 bases). The CDR3 coding sequence is TGTGCCAGCAGCTTAGGCAGGGCCACTGAGCAGTTCTTC. This encodes CASSLGRATEQFF.